This TCR beta chain was retrieved from a study of shared clonotypes between healthy human individuals. This clone was picked up one time. Its antigen is unknown. The germline gives CDR1 SGHVS, CDR2 FNYEAQ. Trimming took off 6 bases at V and 6 bases at J, with 21 bases between the two ends. The CDR3 contains 15 residues. Study-level findings and limits: Sampling included only blood; tissue repertoires likely differ. Rarefaction demonstrated incomplete sorted-subset sequencing despite large depth.

Authors' data handling: Because ImmunoSEQ provided only junction sequences with no quality scores, the filtering differed. The data were produced by immunoSEQ multiplex PCR, yet TCRdb's version contains in-frame clones alone and is incomplete. V and J calls and clone size come straight from that table; D and trimming were deduced from the DNA. The data contain roughly 2.4 million clones, approximately 94% of them singletons. This TCR was sampled from a man between 18 and 29 years old in good health. The J gene is TRBJ2-7, the V gene TRBV7-6, with D possibly matching TRBD1 (6 bases). Sequenced input: naive CD4+ T cells sorted from blood. Noted subset: CD45RA+ positively selected. The CDR3 here is CASRRGGSGVGEQYF. CDR3 bases: TGTGCCAGCAGACGAGGAGGATCAGGGGTGGGCGAGCAGTACTTC.